A single sample gave rise to the 19 T cell receptor beta chains below, sequenced in a study of blood T cell repertoires in COVID-19. Profiling relied on immunoSEQ multiplex PCR, and the TCRdb table lists in-frame clones only, not all of them. The sample has 250,000 to 300,000 clones, about 90% seen once. The material sequenced was PBMCs or T cells enriched from blood (not recorded which). The receptors were sampled from a human donor in a cohort exposed to, infected with or recovered from COVID-19 (not recorded which). The donor label of this sample is uncertain.

V is TRBV6-5 and J is TRBJ2-3; a possible D gene is TRBD1 (6 bases). The V and J ends lost 0 bases and 0 bases respectively, with 7 bases between them. The CDR3 contains 15 residues. Germline V gene sequence: CDR1 MNHEY, CDR2 SVGAGI. CDR3 in amino acids: CASSYSQGSTDTQYF. CDR3 coding DNA: TGTGCCAGCAGTTACTCGCAGGGGAGCACAGATACGCAGTATTTT.

This clone has a count of ten or more. The chain has TRBV5-8 and TRBJ1-5, with TRBD1 matching over 9 bases. CDR1 SGHTS and CDR2 YDEGEE come from the germline V gene. This CDR3 contains 16 residues. V shed 4 bases and J 4 bases; nucleotides not matched to a gene: 9. CDR3 in DNA: TGTGCCAGCAGCATAGACCGGGACAGGGAGAATCAGCCCCAGCATTTT. This encodes CASSIDRDRENQPQHF.

The chain carries TRBV2 and TRBJ2-2; 7 bases agree with TRBD2. The junction had 4 bases not matched to a gene; V was cut back by 4 bases and J by 5 bases. CDR3 length: 14 residues. CDR1 is SNHLY and CDR2 is FYNNEI in the germline V gene. The CDR3 region is CASSGDYSTGELFF. CDR3 sequence (DNA): TGTGCCAGCAGTGGGGACTATTCGACCGGGGAGCTGTTTTTT.

This chain joins TRBV5-1 and TRBJ2-7; possibly TRBD1 for D (7 bases). This CDR3 region has 14 residues. CDR1 is SGHRS, CDR2 YFSETQ, per germline. V was pared by 8 bases and J by 5 bases, with 20 bases between. The CDR3 DNA is TGCGCCAGTTCGGAGGGGGCCATGGGAGACGAGCAGTACTTC. Its translation: CASSEGAMGDEQYF.

V is TRBV5-6 and J is TRBJ1-6, with D possibly matching TRBD1 (5 bases). The CDR3 has 15 amino acids. The V end lost 5 bases, the J end lost 11 bases, and 20 bases lay between the germline ends. Germline CDR1 is SGHDT and CDR2 is YYEEEE. The CDR3 DNA is TGTGCCAGCAGATGGTCGGGACTGCCGTCGCCACCCCTCCACTTT. Translation: CASRWSGLPSPPLHF.

V gene TRBV21-1 combines with J gene TRBJ1-3; the table's D call, TRBD1, was not checked against the DNA. TRBV21-1 has pseudogene status. The CDR3 totals 13 residues. The CDR3 DNA is TGTGCCAGCAGCGAACAGGGCGGAAACACCATATATTTT. This gives the protein CASSEQGGNTIYF.

This chain's CDR3 is CASSSTGEIATNEKLFF. As DNA, the CDR3 is TGTGCCAGCAGTTCGACAGGGGAAATCGCAACTAATGAAAAACTGTTTTTT. V and J are TRBV27 and TRBJ1-4; 8 bases match TRBD1. V shed 4 bases, J shed 0 bases, and the junction held 7 bases outside the gene matches. The V gene's germline CDR1 is MNHEY and CDR2 SMNVEV (reference sequence). The CDR3 is 17 residues long.

This chain connects TRBV10-3 to TRBJ1-6; possibly TRBD1 for D (6 bases). The CDR3 contains 18 residues. V was cut by 0 bases and J by 7 bases, with 19 bases left in between. Germline CDR1 reads ENHRY; CDR2 reads SYGVKD. This CDR3 reads CAISESKVATGPNSPLHF. Written as DNA, the CDR3 is TGTGCCATCAGTGAGTCAAAGGTAGCGACAGGCCCAAATTCACCCCTCCACTTT.

This rearrangement joins TRBV6-5 to TRBJ2-7; 7 bases map to TRBD1. The CDR3 sequence is 13 residues long. J lost 4 bases, V lost 8 bases, and 8 bases had no gene match. From germline, CDR1 is MNHEY and CDR2 SVGAGI. The chain's CDR3 is CASGQGQIYEQYF. For the CDR3, the DNA is TGTGCCAGCGGCCAGGGACAGATATACGAGCAGTACTTC.

The V call is TRBV28, the J call TRBJ2-3, with a possible D match to TRBD2 (5 bases). The CDR3 is made up of 11 amino acids. V was trimmed by 5 bases and J by 5 bases, leaving 5 bases between them. The germline V gene has CDR1 MDHEN and CDR2 SYDVKM. CDR3 in DNA: TGTGCCAGCAGTCGGGAAGATACGCAGTATTTT. Translating it yields CASSREDTQYF.

This clone was observed once. The chain joins TRBV30 to TRBJ1-6, with a tentative D call TRBD1 (6 bases). Germline V gene data show CDR1 as GTSNPN and CDR2 as SVGIG (reference sequence). The V and J ends lost 0 bases and 11 bases respectively, with 14 bases between them. This CDR3 is built from 14 residues. CDR3 in amino acids: CAWSVRGPRAPLHF. The CDR3 region has the DNA TGTGCCTGGAGTGTCAGGGGACCAAGGGCACCCCTCCACTTT.

The rearrangement links TRBV7-9 to TRBJ1-2, with D uncertain. The CDR3 is 15 amino acids. Germline V gives CDR1 SEHNR, CDR2 FQNEAQ (reference sequence). V was cut by 4 bases and J by 0 bases, with 12 bases left in between. This CDR3 reads CASSSPGRSNYGYTF. DNA of the CDR3: TGTGCCAGCAGCTCCCCGGGGAGGTCTAACTATGGCTACACCTTC.

The chain links TRBV4-1 to TRBJ1-1; possible D gene TRBD1, 5 bases. The germline CDR1 and CDR2 sequences are MGHRA and YSYEKL. Trimming removed 3 bases at V and 1 base at J, with 15 bases between. The CDR3 length is 16 residues. The CDR3 coding sequence is TGCGCCAGCAGCCAGGGCAGTAGGGGCTCGAACACTGAAGCTTTCTTT. Residues: CASSQGSRGSNTEAFF.

The gene calls are TRBV7-3 and TRBJ1-3; D ambiguous. Trimming left V 5 bases short and J 7 bases short, with 12 bases between. CDR1 is SGHTA, CDR2 FQGTGA, per germline. This CDR3 has 13 residues. CDR3: CASSPGVENTIYF. The CDR3 DNA follows: TGTGCCAGCAGCCCCGGGGTCGAGAACACCATATATTTT.

This chain connects TRBV7-2 to TRBJ2-3; TRBD2 agrees at 11 bases. The length of the CDR3 is 16 residues. Germline assignment: CDR1 SGHTA and CDR2 FQGNSA. J lost 1 base, V lost 1 base, and 1 base had no gene match. The CDR3 DNA follows: TGTGCCAGCAGCTTAGGACTAGCGGGGCGCACAGATACGCAGTATTTT. Its translation: CASSLGLAGRTDTQYF.

CDR3 sequence (DNA): TGTGCCAGTAGGCAGGGCCAGGCCTATAGCAATCAGCCCCAGCATTTT. This gives the protein CASRQGQAYSNQPQHF. The chain couples TRBV19 to TRBJ1-5; a possible D gene is TRBD1 (5 bases). Germline CDR1 and CDR2: LNHDA and SQIVND (reference sequence). The CDR3 has 16 amino acids. V shed 6 bases and J shed 0 bases, with 15 bases lying between them.

The V call is TRBV5-1, the J call TRBJ2-7; D is ambiguous. Germline-derived CDR1 and CDR2 are SGHRS and YFSETQ. The CDR3 consists of 16 residues. V dropped 4 bases and J dropped 2 bases, with 19 bases sitting between them. CDR3 nucleotide sequence: TGCGCCAGCAGCGACGCTGACGACTCCATAACCTACGAGCAGTACTTC. Translation gives CASSDADDSITYEQYF.

This clone was counted only a few times. V is TRBV11-2 and J is TRBJ2-3; 8 bases agree with TRBD2. Germline CDR1 SGHAT, CDR2 FQNNGV. The V and J ends lost 0 bases and 2 bases, in that order; junction bases with no gene match: 4. The CDR3 extends over 16 amino acids. CDR3 DNA sequence: TGTGCCAGCAGCTTAGATCAAGCGGGGGCCACAGATACGCAGTATTTT. Translation: CASSLDQAGATDTQYF.

The chain joins TRBV5-8 to TRBJ1-5, with 7 positions matching TRBD1. Trimming took 3 bases from V and 0 from J; bases not matched to a gene: 3. Germline CDR1 reads SGHTS; CDR2 reads YDEGEE. This CDR3 comprises 15 residues. The CDR3 reads CASSWGTDSNQPQHF. In DNA form, the CDR3 reads TGTGCCAGCAGCTGGGGGACAGATAGCAATCAGCCCCAGCATTTT.